A selection of T cell receptor beta chains follows, all from one sample in a study of T cell changes during pregnancy in multiple sclerosis. Libraries were prepared by immunoSEQ multiplex PCR; TCRdb keeps only in-frame clonotypes and omits some of them. The table records under 45,000 clones, approximately 94% of them present only once. Source: CD4+ T cells from peripheral blood mononuclear cells, taken in the third trimester of pregnancy. These receptor sequences come from a female donor with multiple sclerosis, enrolled in a pregnancy study. CDR3s include the opening cysteine and the closing phenylalanine or tryptophan. D genes are given only for firm matches. Clone size is shown for a subset of rows, as once, few, many or a class of expanded clone.

j_call clone_size v_call d_call cdr3_aa cdr3_nt
TRBJ2-5 medium-sized TRBV2 TRBD1 CASRGQGETQYF TGTGCCAGCAGGGGACAGGGAGAGACCCAGTACTTC
TRBJ2-3 NA TRBV5-1 TRBD1 CASTRDRPLTDTQYF TGCGCCAGCACCCGGGACAGGCCCCTCACAGATACGCAGTATTTT
TRBJ2-2 NA TRBV6-5 TRBD2 CASRRGGITGELFF TGTGCCTCTCGGCGGGGGGGGATCACCGGGGAGCTGTTTTTT
TRBJ1-5 NA TRBV5-1 NA CASSFGQGSNQPQHF TGCGCCAGCAGCTTTGGGCAGGGTTCCAATCAGCCCCAGCATTTT
TRBJ1-2 NA TRBV27 NA CASSLSRSAGYTF TGTGCCAGCAGTCTAAGCAGGTCGGCTGGCTACACCTTC
TRBJ2-3 NA TRBV20-1 NA CSAAITDTQYF TGCAGTGCTGCGATCACAGATACGCAGTATTTT
TRBJ2-3 NA TRBV4-3 NA CASSQGFRGASTDTQYF TGCGCCAGCAGCCAGGGGTTCAGGGGTGCTAGCACAGATACGCAGTATTTT
TRBJ2-5 NA TRBV5-5 TRBD1 CASSSQGAPWETQYF TGTGCCAGCAGCTCACAGGGGGCCCCTTGGGAGACCCAGTACTTC
TRBJ1-1 NA TRBV7-9 NA CASSSQGFAEAFF TGTGCCAGCAGCTCCCAGGGGTTCGCTGAAGCTTTCTTT
TRBJ2-7 NA TRBV5-1 NA CASSSTASHYEQYF TGCGCCAGCAGCTCGACAGCTTCCCACTACGAGCAGTACTTC
TRBJ1-2 NA TRBV6-5 NA CASSYAQDYGYTF TGTGCCAGCAGTTACGCTCAGGACTATGGCTACACCTTC
TRBJ2-5 NA TRBV9 TRBD1 CASSPRTGTAGETQYF TGTGCCAGCAGCCCGCGGACAGGGACGGCGGGGGAGACCCAGTACTTC
TRBJ2-7 NA TRBV27 NA CASAQGGPSSYEQYF TGTGCCAGCGCCCAGGGCGGCCCGAGCTCCTACGAGCAGTACTTC
TRBJ1-5 NA TRBV6-6 NA CASSRGMADQPQHF TGTGCCAGCAGTAGGGGTATGGCCGATCAGCCCCAGCATTTT
TRBJ2-1 NA TRBV10-1 NA CASSESGLSSYNEQFF TGCGCCAGCAGTGAATCGGGACTTAGCTCCTACAATGAGCAGTTCTTC
TRBJ2-1 NA TRBV5-3 TRBD2 CARSWTKPAGGTLHRQFF TGTGCCAGAAGCTGGACCAAACCAGCGGGAGGGACCTTACATAGGCAGTTCTTC
TRBJ2-3 NA TRBV10-3 TRBD2 CAIRAGGPDDTQYF TGTGCCATCAGGGCGGGAGGGCCGGACGATACGCAGTATTTT
TRBJ2-5 NA TRBV7-3 NA CASSSVAQETQYF TGTGCCAGCAGCTCGGTCGCCCAAGAGACCCAGTACTTC
TRBJ1-1 NA TRBV9 TRBD1 CASSVGQGRADTEAFF TGTGCCAGCAGCGTTGGACAGGGGAGGGCGGACACTGAAGCTTTCTTT
TRBJ2-5 NA TRBV7-8 NA CASSWSAGPETQYF TGTGCCAGCAGCTGGAGTGCAGGGCCAGAGACCCAGTACTTC
TRBJ2-5 NA TRBV7-9 TRBD2 CASSLTSGFQETQYF TGTGCCAGCAGCTTGACTAGCGGGTTCCAAGAGACCCAGTACTTC
TRBJ2-1 NA TRBV2 TRBD2 CASSYSSGSYNEQFF TGTGCCAGCAGTTACTCTAGCGGGTCCTACAATGAGCAGTTCTTC
TRBJ1-1 NA TRBV18 NA CASSGQENTEAFF TGTGCCAGCTCCGGTCAAGAGAACACTGAAGCTTTCTTT
TRBJ1-1 NA TRBV5-1 NA CASSLQGSGTEAFF TGCGCCAGCAGCTTGCAGGGGTCGGGCACTGAAGCTTTCTTT
TRBJ2-3 NA TRBV7-3 TRBD2 CASSMTSGRGDTQYF TGTGCCAGCAGCATGACTAGCGGGAGGGGGGATACGCAGTATTTT
TRBJ2-1 NA TRBV6-6 NA CASSLTGEGEQFF TGTGCCAGCAGTCTCACAGGAGAAGGGGAGCAGTTCTTC
TRBJ2-7 NA TRBV14 TRBD1 CASSQDPGTGAWEQYF TGTGCCAGCAGCCAAGATCCCGGGACAGGTGCTTGGGAGCAGTACTTC
TRBJ1-2 NA TRBV9 TRBD1 CASSVVHGMGTGSWYGYTF TGTGCCAGCAGCGTAGTTCATGGGATGGGGACAGGGAGTTGGTATGGCTACACCTTC
TRBJ2-5 NA TRBV5-1 NA CASSQQTWEQETQYF TGCGCCAGCAGTCAACAGACCTGGGAGCAAGAGACCCAGTACTTC
TRBJ1-1 NA TRBV28 NA CASPPGLGTRWAEAFF TGTGCCTCCCCCCCAGGGTTAGGTACCCGGTGGGCTGAAGCTTTCTTT
TRBJ1-2 NA TRBV18 NA CASSPGQNYGYTF TGTGCCAGCTCACCCGGACAAAACTATGGCTACACCTTC
TRBJ1-1 NA TRBV10-3 NA CAITPAQGYTEAFF TGTGCCATCACTCCGGCACAGGGATACACTGAAGCTTTCTTT
TRBJ1-1 once TRBV21-1 NA CASSKGYGGTEAFF TGTGCCAGCAGCAAAGGGTACGGGGGAACTGAAGCTTTCTTT
TRBJ1-6 once TRBV5-1 TRBD1 CASSLAQGANSPLHF TGCGCCAGCAGCTTGGCCCAGGGGGCTAATTCACCCCTCCACTTT
TRBJ2-7 NA TRBV19 NA CASSFLGGEQYF TGTGCCAGTAGTTTCTTAGGGGGCGAGCAGTACTTC
TRBJ1-1 NA TRBV7-9 NA CASTSAGADTEAFF TGTGCCAGCACGTCCGCAGGGGCAGACACTGAAGCTTTCTTT
TRBJ1-6 NA TRBV6-1 TRBD1 CASSVGTGANSPLHF TGTGCCAGCAGTGTTGGGACAGGGGCGAATTCACCCCTCCACTTT
TRBJ2-5 NA TRBV20-1 NA CSAAQEETQYF TGCAGTGCAGCCCAGGAAGAGACCCAGTACTTC
TRBJ2-7 NA TRBV30 NA CACGIYEQYF TGTGCCTGCGGGATCTACGAGCAGTACTTC
TRBJ1-5 NA TRBV7-7 TRBD1 CASSLEWTGGGKPQHF TGTGCCAGCAGCTTAGAGTGGACAGGGGGAGGGAAGCCCCAGCATTTT
TRBJ1-1 NA TRBV2 NA CASIPPGGVVEAFF TGTGCCAGCATACCGCCGGGGGGGGTAGTTGAAGCTTTCTTT
TRBJ2-5 NA TRBV11-1 NA CASSPGEAQETQYF TGTGCCAGCAGCCCCGGGGAGGCGCAAGAGACCCAGTACTTC
TRBJ1-6 few TRBV6-5 NA CASSYPRGGGLTLHF TGTGCCAGCAGTTACCCCAGGGGTGGGGGCTTAACCCTCCACTTT
TRBJ2-7 NA TRBV6-1 TRBD2 CASSEKLAGSRGEQYF TGTGCCAGCAGTGAAAAGCTAGCGGGATCAAGGGGGGAGCAGTACTTC
TRBJ1-2 NA TRBV5-1 TRBD1 CASSVSGTGYGYTF TGCGCCAGCAGCGTATCCGGGACAGGCTATGGCTACACCTTC
TRBJ2-1 NA TRBV11-1 TRBD1 CASSLRQGYNEQFF TGTGCCAGCAGCTTACGACAGGGGTACAATGAGCAGTTCTTC
TRBJ2-1 NA TRBV27 NA CASSSLGSSPYNEQFF TGTGCCAGCAGTTCTCTCGGTTCTAGCCCCTACAATGAGCAGTTCTTC
TRBJ2-1 NA TRBV7-3 NA CASSLTQANSYNEQFF TGTGCCAGCAGCTTAACCCAGGCCAACTCCTACAATGAGCAGTTCTTC
TRBJ2-7 NA TRBV15 TRBD1 CATSTIVRTGPYEQYF TGTGCCACCAGCACCATCGTCAGGACAGGACCCTACGAGCAGTACTTC
TRBJ1-1 NA TRBV19 NA CASSIAQGGAFF TGTGCCAGTAGTATAGCACAGGGTGGAGCTTTCTTT
TRBJ2-5 NA TRBV19 TRBD1 CASSPGTGYQETQYF TGTGCCAGTAGTCCCGGGACAGGGTACCAAGAGACCCAGTACTTC
TRBJ1-4 NA TRBV4-3 TRBD1 CASSRDRGKDEKLFF TGCGCCAGCAGCCGGGACAGGGGGAAGGATGAAAAACTGTTTTTT
TRBJ1-1 NA TRBV11-3 NA CASSAGAQAEAFF TGTGCCAGCAGCGCCGGAGCACAGGCTGAAGCTTTCTTT
TRBJ2-7 once TRBV30 NA CAWKKAADEQYF TGTGCCTGGAAGAAGGCGGCCGACGAGCAGTACTTC
TRBJ2-3 NA TRBV7-3 TRBD2 CASSLKGTSGRFTDTQYF TGTGCCAGCAGCTTAAAGGGGACTAGCGGGAGGTTCACAGATACGCAGTATTTT
TRBJ1-5 NA TRBV7-9 NA CASSPTGFNQPQHF TGTGCCAGCAGCCCCACAGGCTTCAATCAGCCCCAGCATTTT
TRBJ1-5 NA TRBV2 TRBD1 CASSAGQGDIQPQHF TGTGCCAGCAGCGCCGGACAGGGGGATATTCAGCCCCAGCATTTT